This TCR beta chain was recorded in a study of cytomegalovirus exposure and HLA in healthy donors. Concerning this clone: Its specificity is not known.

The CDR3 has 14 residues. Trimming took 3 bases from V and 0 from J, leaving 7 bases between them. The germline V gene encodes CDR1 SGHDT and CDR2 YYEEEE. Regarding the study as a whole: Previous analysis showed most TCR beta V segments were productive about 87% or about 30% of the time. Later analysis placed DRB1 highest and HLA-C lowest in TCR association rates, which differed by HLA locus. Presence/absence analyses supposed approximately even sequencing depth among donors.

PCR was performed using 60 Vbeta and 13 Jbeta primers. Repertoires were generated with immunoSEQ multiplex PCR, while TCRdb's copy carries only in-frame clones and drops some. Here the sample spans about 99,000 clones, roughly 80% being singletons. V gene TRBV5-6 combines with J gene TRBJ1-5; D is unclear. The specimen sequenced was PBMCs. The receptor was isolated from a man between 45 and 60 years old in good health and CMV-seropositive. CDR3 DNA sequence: TGTGCCAGCAGCTCCTACTTTAGCAATCAGCCCCAGCATTTT. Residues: CASSSYFSNQPQHF.